A selection of T cell receptor beta chains follows, all from one sample in a study of PD-1 blockade in classical Hodgkin lymphoma. Only in-frame clones appear in the TCRdb table, and some are missing; sequencing was by immunoSEQ multiplex PCR. Of around 13,000 clones in the sample, about 83% were seen once. Material: peripheral blood mononuclear cells (PBMCs), obtained at baseline. Receptor source: a human donor with classical Hodgkin lymphoma. Each CDR3 is given with its conserved first and last residue. A D gene is named only where the DNA matches it firmly. Clone sizes are given selectively: once, few, many, or a class where the clone is expanded.

D: TRBD1; size: -; V: TRBV11-2; J: TRBJ1-2; CDR3: CASSLWRGQGVRGYTF; DNA: TGTGCCAGCAGCTTATGGAGGGGACAGGGCGTTCGTGGCTACACCTTC
D: -; size: -; V: TRBV4-2; J: TRBJ2-7; CDR3: CASSNKMTVLVYEQYF; DNA: TGTGCCAGCAGCAACAAGATGACTGTCCTGGTTTACGAGCAGTACTTC
D: -; size: -; V: TRBV7-8; J: TRBJ1-6; CDR3: CASKDTGSYNSPLHF; DNA: TGTGCCAGCAAGGATACAGGCTCCTATAATTCACCCCTCCACTTT
D: -; size: -; V: TRBV28; J: TRBJ1-5; CDR3: CASSPRGTVNQPQHF; DNA: TGTGCCAGCAGTCCCCGGGGGACGGTTAATCAGCCCCAGCATTTT
D: -; size: few; V: TRBV7-2; J: TRBJ1-2; CDR3: CASSLNGLYGYTF; DNA: TGTGCCAGCAGCTTAAACGGACTCTATGGCTACACCTTC
D: TRBD2; size: -; V: TRBV6-5; J: TRBJ2-2; CDR3: CASRLPGGPGELFF; DNA: TGTGCCAGCAGGCTCCCGGGGGGGCCCGGGGAGCTGTTTTTT
D: -; size: -; V: TRBV29-1; J: TRBJ1-1; CDR3: CSVDPHGGRTEAFF; DNA: TGCAGCGTTGACCCGCACGGGGGCCGCACTGAAGCTTTCTTT
D: TRBD1; size: -; V: TRBV6-1; J: TRBJ1-4; CDR3: CASSFGQGSEKLFF; DNA: TGTGCCAGCAGTTTTGGACAGGGTTCTGAAAAACTGTTTTTT
D: TRBD1; size: -; V: TRBV27; J: TRBJ1-2; CDR3: CASSLTLHRDRDRGGYTF; DNA: TGTGCCAGCAGTTTAACTTTACACCGGGACAGGGACCGTGGTGGCTACACCTTC
D: TRBD2; size: once; V: TRBV10-1; J: TRBJ2-3; CDR3: CASSGVAGGLTDTQYF; DNA: TGCGCCAGCAGTGGAGTAGCGGGGGGGCTCACAGATACGCAGTATTTT
D: -; size: once; V: TRBV9; J: TRBJ2-7; CDR3: CASSVGTNSYEQYF; DNA: TGTGCCAGCAGCGTAGGAACCAACTCCTACGAGCAGTACTTC
D: -; size: -; V: TRBV7-6; J: TRBJ1-5; CDR3: CASIRFPGPNQPQHF; DNA: TGTGCCAGCATCCGCTTTCCGGGACCCAATCAGCCCCAGCATTTT
D: -; size: -; V: TRBV9; J: TRBJ2-3; CDR3: CASSVAGGSTDTQYF; DNA: TGTGCCAGCAGCGTAGCGGGGGGCAGCACAGATACGCAGTATTTT
D: TRBD2; size: -; V: TRBV5-1; J: TRBJ2-3; CDR3: CASSPGLAGGTDTQYF; DNA: TGCGCCAGCAGCCCGGGACTAGCGGGGGGCACAGATACGCAGTATTTT
D: -; size: -; V: TRBV9; J: TRBJ2-7; CDR3: CASSVGAGFSYEQYF; DNA: TGTGCCAGCAGCGTAGGGGCGGGGTTCTCCTACGAGCAGTACTTC
D: TRBD1; size: -; V: TRBV6-1; J: TRBJ2-7; CDR3: CATTGTGLYEQYF; DNA: TGTGCCACGACGGGGACAGGTTTATACGAGCAGTACTTC
D: TRBD2; size: -; V: TRBV27; J: TRBJ2-3; CDR3: CASSLSGLAGSTDTQYF; DNA: TGTGCCAGCAGTTTATCGGGACTAGCGGGGAGCACAGATACGCAGTATTTT
D: -; size: -; V: TRBV4-1; J: TRBJ1-2; CDR3: CASSAFKGQGYGYTF; DNA: TGCGCCAGTAGTGCCTTTAAAGGGCAGGGGTATGGCTACACCTTC
D: TRBD1; size: -; V: TRBV7-2; J: TRBJ1-2; CDR3: CASSFNRDRGGHGYTF; DNA: TGTGCCAGCAGCTTTAACCGGGACAGGGGCGGGCATGGCTACACCTTC
D: -; size: -; V: TRBV2; J: TRBJ1-5; CDR3: CASNSGGDSNQPQHF; DNA: TGTGCCAGCAACTCGGGGGGTGATAGCAATCAGCCCCAGCATTTT
D: -; size: -; V: TRBV13; J: TRBJ1-4; CDR3: CASTVLSRTGSNEKLFF; DNA: TGTGCCAGCACCGTTCTCTCCCGTACAGGGTCTAATGAAAAACTGTTTTTT
D: -; size: -; V: TRBV11-3; J: TRBJ2-2; CDR3: CASSLGRDTGELFF; DNA: TGTGCCAGCAGCTTAGGTCGGGACACCGGGGAGCTGTTTTTT
D: TRBD2; size: -; V: TRBV10-1; J: TRBJ2-1; CDR3: CASSESIAGVRGEQFF; DNA: TGCGCCAGCAGTGAGTCGATAGCGGGGGTCCGCGGCGAGCAGTTCTTC
D: TRBD1; size: -; V: TRBV19; J: TRBJ1-1; CDR3: CASSSLQGDTEAFF; DNA: TGTGCCAGTAGTTCCCTACAGGGGGACACTGAAGCTTTCTTT
D: TRBD2; size: once; V: TRBV7-2; J: TRBJ2-2; CDR3: CASTGRREGYTGELFF; DNA: TGTGCCAGCACTGGCCGGCGGGAGGGGTACACCGGGGAGCTGTTTTTT
D: -; size: -; V: TRBV28; J: TRBJ2-3; CDR3: CASSLAVSTDTQYF; DNA: TGTGCCAGCAGTTTAGCGGTTAGCACAGATACGCAGTATTTT
D: -; size: once; V: TRBV7-2; J: TRBJ1-2; CDR3: CASSFDGNYGYTF; DNA: TGTGCCAGCAGCTTCGACGGCAACTATGGCTACACCTTC
D: -; size: -; V: TRBV7-3; J: TRBJ1-1; CDR3: CASSLQQNAMNTEAFF; DNA: TGTGCCAGCAGCTTACAACAGAACGCTATGAACACTGAAGCTTTCTTT
D: TRBD1; size: -; V: TRBV29-1; J: TRBJ1-5; CDR3: CSVEREGANFNSNQPQHF; DNA: TGCAGCGTTGAACGAGAGGGGGCGAATTTTAATAGCAATCAGCCCCAGCATTTT
D: -; size: -; V: TRBV30; J: TRBJ1-2; CDR3: CAWSVLGWRGYTF; DNA: TGTGCCTGGAGTGTACTTGGTTGGAGAGGCTACACCTTC
D: -; size: -; V: TRBV9; J: TRBJ2-7; CDR3: CASSSLTGEQYF; DNA: TGTGCCAGCAGCTCCTTGACTGGAGAGCAGTACTTC